The clone carrying this T cell receptor (beta chain) turned up a few times. Its antigen is undetermined. TCRdb re-called the 5' RACE reads through MiXCR, storing one row per CDR3 protein. The sample includes about 500,000 distinct CDR3 sequences, approximately 16% of them seen just once. The data were obtained in a study of T cells after yellow fever vaccination. Findings of the study overall: A small share of clonotypes appeared in both CD4 and CD8 compartments.

The CDR3 runs 16 residues. Trimming cost V 4 bases and J 1 base, with 15 bases left between them. Germline V gene lookup returns CDR1 MNHEY and CDR2 SVGAGI. Material: PBMCs, obtained 5 to 6 days after the first yellow fever vaccination. The clonotype was recovered from a man aged 18 to 30 who received the YFV17D yellow fever vaccine. The chain employs TRBV6-5 and TRBJ2-3; D uncertain. The CDR3 spells CASSFSPVFGTDTQYF. The CDR3 coding sequence is TGTGCCAGCAGTTTCTCTCCAGTATTCGGCACAGATACGCAGTATTTT.